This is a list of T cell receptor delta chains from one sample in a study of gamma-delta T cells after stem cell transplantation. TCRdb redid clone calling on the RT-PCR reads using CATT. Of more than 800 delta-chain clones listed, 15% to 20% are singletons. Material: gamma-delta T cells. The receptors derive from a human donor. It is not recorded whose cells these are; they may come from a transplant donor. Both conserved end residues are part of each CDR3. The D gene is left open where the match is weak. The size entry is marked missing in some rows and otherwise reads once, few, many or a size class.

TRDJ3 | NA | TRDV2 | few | TGTGCCTGTGACACCGGTACTGGGTTGGATTCCTGGGACACCCGACAGATGTTTTTC | CACDTGTGLDSWDTRQMFF
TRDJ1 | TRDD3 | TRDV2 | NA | TGTGCCTGTGACAGAGGTGCCTTGCTGGGGGACACTCGAACCGATAAACTCATCTTT | CACDRGALLGDTRTDKLIF
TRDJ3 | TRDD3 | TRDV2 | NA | TGTGCCTGTGACACCGTGCTGGGGGATACGCATTCCTGGGACACCCGACAGATGTTTTTC | CACDTVLGDTHSWDTRQMFF
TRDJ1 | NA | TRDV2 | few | TGTGCCTGTGACACCGGACCCCCTGAGTCCGATAAACTCATCTTT | CACDTGPPESDKLIF
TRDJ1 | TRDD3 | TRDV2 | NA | TGTGCCTGTGACACCGTTAACCTCGTACTGGGGGATCTCGAATCCGATAAACTCATCTTT | CACDTVNLVLGDLESDKLIF
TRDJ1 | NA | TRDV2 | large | TGTGCCTGTGACATTCTGGGGACCACCGATAAACTCATCTTT | CACDILGTTDKLIF
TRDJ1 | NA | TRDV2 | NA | TGTGCCTGTGACAAGCTGGGGCCAAACACCGATAAACTCATCTTT | CACDKLGPNTDKLIF
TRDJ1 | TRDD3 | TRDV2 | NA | TGCGCCTGTGACCCGGTACTGGGGGATACGCGAGTACTCATCTTT | CACDPVLGDTRVLIF
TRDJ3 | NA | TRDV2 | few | TGTGCCTGTGACACGGAGTGGGGGCCAAGGGGCCGGGACACCCGACAGATGTTTTTC | CACDTEWGPRGRDTRQMFF
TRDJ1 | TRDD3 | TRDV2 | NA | TGTGCCTGTGATCTGCTGGGGGATCCCTACACCGATAAACTCATCTTT | CACDLLGDPYTDKLIF
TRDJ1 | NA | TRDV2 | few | TGTGCCTGTGACAACCTGCCCGGCAGAGAATACACCGATAAACTCATCTTT | CACDNLPGREYTDKLIF
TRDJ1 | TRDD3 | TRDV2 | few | TGTGCCTGTGACACCGTTCGATCTGGGGGACTTCTTGATAAACTCATCTTT | CACDTVRSGGLLDKLIF
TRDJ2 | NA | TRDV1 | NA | TGTGCTCTTGGGAAGGGGCTCCTACTGAAATACTGGTGGATACTGGACTTGACAGCACAACTCTTCTTT | CALGKGLLLKYWWILDLTAQLFF
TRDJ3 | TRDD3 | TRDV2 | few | TGTGCCTGTGACCCGACTGGGGGCTCCTGGGACACCCGACAGATGTTTTTC | CACDPTGGSWDTRQMFF
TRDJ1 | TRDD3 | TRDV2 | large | TGTGCCTGTGACCGACTGGGGGATGCGCTGTACACCGATAAACTCATCTTT | CACDRLGDALYTDKLIF
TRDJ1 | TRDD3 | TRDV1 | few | TGTGCTCTTGGGGAACTAGTGGGGCCTTCCGTACTGGGGGCCTACACCGATAAACTCATCTTT | CALGELVGPSVLGAYTDKLIF
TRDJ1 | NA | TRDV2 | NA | TGTGCCTGTGACGCGATTGGGGCAAACACCGATAAACTCATCTTT | CACDAIGANTDKLIF
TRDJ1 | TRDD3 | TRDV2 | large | TGTGCCTGTGACACCGTTTCCCCGGTACTGGGGGACACCGATAAACTCATCTTT | CACDTVSPVLGDTDKLIF
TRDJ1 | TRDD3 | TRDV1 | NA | TGTGCTCTTGGGGAACTGGGCCTTCCCAACACCTTACTGGGGGATACATTTCGCCCACCGTTCGTGTACACCGATAAACTCATCTTT | CALGELGLPNTLLGDTFRPPFVYTDKLIF
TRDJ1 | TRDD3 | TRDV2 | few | TGTGCCTGTGACTCCGTCACTGGGGGATCTCACCCGGCCTCCACCGATAAACTCATCTTT | CACDSVTGGSHPASTDKLIF
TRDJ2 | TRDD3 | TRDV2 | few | TGTGCCTGTGACACGGCTGAACTGGGGGCCACAGCACAACTCTTCTTT | CACDTAELGATAQLFF
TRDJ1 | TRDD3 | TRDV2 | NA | TGTGCCTGTGACTCTTTGGGGGATTACGAGGACACCGATAAACTCATCTTT | CACDSLGDYEDTDKLIF
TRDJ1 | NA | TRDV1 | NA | TGTGCTCTTGGGGAATACCTTCCCCGGTACTGGGGACCGAAGATATACACCGATAAACTCATCTTT | CALGEYLPRYWGPKIYTDKLIF
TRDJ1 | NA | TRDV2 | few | TGTGCCTGCGACACCGTGTCGGGGGAGAGGGAACACATCTTT | CACDTVSGEREHIF